The clone carrying this T cell receptor beta chain was counted between two and nine times. The sample belongs to a study of blood T cell repertoires in COVID-19. TCRdb's copy holds only in-frame clones and misses some; the assay was immunoSEQ multiplex PCR. Of around 200,000 clones listed, around nine tenths are singletons. CDR1 is LNHDA and CDR2 is SQIVND in the germline V gene (reference sequence). The CDR3 loop spans 12 amino acids. With 3 bases removed from V and 5 bases from J, the gap between germline ends came to 5 bases. V and J are TRBV19 and TRBJ1-5; D is uncertain. The source material was peripheral blood. The receptor's source is a man aged 55 to 70 who had recovered from COVID-19. CDR3 protein: CASSISYQPQHF. DNA for the CDR3: TGTGCCAGTAGTATTTCCTATCAGCCCCAGCATTTT.